The subject of this entry is one T cell receptor (beta chain). The data stem from a study of cytomegalovirus exposure and HLA in healthy donors. The primer mix had 60 Vbeta and 13 Jbeta primers. Sequencing was performed with immunoSEQ multiplex PCR; in TCRdb, only in-frame clones are kept and a portion is missing. The sample includes 200,000 to 250,000 clones, 65% to 80% of them seen just once. The CDR3 is 16 residues long. The germline CDR1 and CDR2 sequences are LNHDA and SQIVND (reference sequence). The V and J ends lost 7 bases and 0 bases, in that order; junction bases with no gene match: 10. Material: PBMCs. The sequence derives from a man aged 40-55 years in good health and CMV-seronegative. V gene TRBV19 combines with J gene TRBJ1-1; TRBD1 agrees at 8 bases. CDR3 amino acids: CASTLDRGAMNTEAFF. CDR3 sequence (DNA): TGTGCCAGTACCCTCGACAGGGGAGCGATGAACACTGAAGCTTTCTTT.